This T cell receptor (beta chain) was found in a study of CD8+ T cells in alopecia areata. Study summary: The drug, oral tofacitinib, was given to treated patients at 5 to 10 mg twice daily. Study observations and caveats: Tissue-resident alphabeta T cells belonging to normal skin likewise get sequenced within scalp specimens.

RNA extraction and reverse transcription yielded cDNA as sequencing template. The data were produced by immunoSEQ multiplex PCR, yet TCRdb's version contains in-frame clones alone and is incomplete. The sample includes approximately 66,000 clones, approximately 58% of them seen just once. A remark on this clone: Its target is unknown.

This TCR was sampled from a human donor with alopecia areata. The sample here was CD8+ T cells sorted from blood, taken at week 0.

The CDR3 DNA follows: TGTGCCAGCAGCTTATGGGACACCGACCAGCCCCAGCATTTT. Encoded protein: CASSLWDTDQPQHF. The chain couples TRBV7-2 to TRBJ1-5; possible D gene TRBD1, 6 bases. Trimming pared 2 bases from V and 7 bases from J, leaving 12 bases between. CDR3 length equals 14 residues. Germline CDR1 reads SGHTA; CDR2 reads FQGNSA.